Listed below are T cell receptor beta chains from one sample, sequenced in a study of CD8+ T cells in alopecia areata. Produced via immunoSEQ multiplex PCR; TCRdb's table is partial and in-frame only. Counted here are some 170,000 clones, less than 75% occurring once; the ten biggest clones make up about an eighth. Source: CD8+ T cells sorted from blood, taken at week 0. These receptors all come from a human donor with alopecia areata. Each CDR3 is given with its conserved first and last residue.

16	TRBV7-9	CASSPWRDRGWNEQFF
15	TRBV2	CASSEGLAGSYEQYF
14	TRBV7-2	CASSPRLAGETQYF
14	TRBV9	CASSVVQGATEAFF
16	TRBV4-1	CASSQVASNSNQPQHF
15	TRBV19	CASSITGGTNQPQHF
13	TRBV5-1	CASSLVGSQPQHF
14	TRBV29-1	CSVETRAGRGEQYF
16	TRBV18	CASSPQGDLMNTEAFF
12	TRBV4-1	CASSHGGNEQFF
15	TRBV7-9	CASSLEGDRGLGYTF
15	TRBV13	CASSLGQQSSYGYTF
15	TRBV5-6	CASTWSQGLNTEAFF
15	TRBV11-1	CASSERRGRTGELFF
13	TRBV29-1	CSVGEGSNQPQHF
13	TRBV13	CASSLGRRGEQYF
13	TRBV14	CASSFERVDGYTF
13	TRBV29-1	CSVEGGQAYEQYF
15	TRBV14	CASSFRDRGRGTQYF
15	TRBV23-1	CASSQRRRCTDTQYF
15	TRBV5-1	CASSFRGALTDTQYF
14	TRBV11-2	CASSYGGTVYEQYF